The following is a TCR beta chain sequence with its context. Germline V lookup: CDR1 MDHEN, CDR2 SYDVKM. This CDR3 has 15 residues. With 3 bases removed from V and 0 bases from J, the gap between germline ends came to 6 bases. As processed by the authors: Quantification of nucleated cells was approximated via reference gene primer amplification. TCRdb keeps only in-frame clones here, not all; method: immunoSEQ multiplex PCR. The DNA was the basis for D and trimming; V, J and clone size are from that table. The sample records around 270,000 clones, about 85% being singletons. This sample was included in a study of blood T cell repertoires in COVID-19.

Sequencing input: peripheral blood. The chain links TRBV28 to TRBJ2-6; tentatively, D is TRBD1 (6 bases). The TCR sequence derives from a human donor with COVID-19, enrolled during active disease. The donor label of this sample is uncertain. The CDR3 DNA follows: TGTGCCAGCAGTTTGGGACACTCTGGGGCCAACGTCCTGACTTTC. This sequence encodes CASSLGHSGANVLTF.